Below, 2 T cell receptor beta chains from the same sample are listed, as sequenced in a study of cytomegalovirus exposure and HLA in healthy donors. Primers included in the PCR were 60 Vbeta and 13 Jbeta primers. Profiling relied on immunoSEQ multiplex PCR, and the TCRdb table lists in-frame clones only, not all of them. The sample gives about 150,000 clones, over 65% of which show up once; approximately 1.8% is in the top ten. The sequenced material came from PBMCs. Receptors originate from a female donor in good health and CMV-seropositive.

The chain is built from TRBV21-1 and TRBJ1-2; TRBD1 is the table's D call, not checked against the DNA. TRBV21-1 constitutes a pseudogene. The CDR3 is made up of 14 amino acids. CDR3 residues: CASSKEAGGNGYTF. CDR3 DNA sequence: TGTGCCAGCAGCAAAGAGGCAGGGGGTAATGGCTACACCTTC.

V and J are TRBV7-2 and TRBJ2-7; 9 nucleotides match TRBD1. Unmatched junction bases numbered 7, after V lost 4 bases and J lost 6 bases. Germline V CDR1 and CDR2: SGHTA, FQGNSA. CDR3 length: 14 amino acids. The CDR3 coding sequence is TGTGCCAGCAGCTCTTACAGGGGGCTTATCGAGCAGTACTTC. The encoded protein is CASSSYRGLIEQYF. Together with reference TRBV7-2 and TRBJ2-7, the CDR3 gives the full variable domain: GAGVSQSPSNKVTEKGKDVELRCDPISGHTALYWYRQSLGQGLEFLIYFQGNSAPDKSGLPSDRFSAERTGGSVSTLTIQRTQQEDSAVYLCASSSYRGLIEQYFGPGTRLTVT.